This T cell receptor (beta chain) was obtained from a study of graft-versus-host responses after intestinal transplantation. Study in general: Each of the recipients got a multivisceral, liver-intestinal, or isolated intestinal transplant. Among the recipients, all got anti-thymocyte globulin induction and then tacrolimus and steroids for around 3 years.

Remarks on this clone: Its antigen is as yet unknown.

Study-wide results and limits: GvH clones turned up in recipient marrow; some had shown up first in ileum or blood.

Produced via immunoSEQ multiplex PCR; TCRdb's table is partial and in-frame only. The table includes approximately 49,000 clones, approximately 88% detected once. The clonotype originates from a human donor who was the organ donor for an intestinal transplant. Sequenced here: unstimulated CD4+ T cells sorted from spleen or lymph node cells, sampled before transplant.

The CDR3 sequence: CASSLLANTGELFF. The CDR3 DNA reads TGTGCCAGCAGCTTACTAGCGAACACCGGGGAGCTGTTTTTT. The chain carries TRBV7-8 and TRBJ2-2, with unresolved D. V was trimmed by 2 bases and J by 0 bases, leaving 4 bases between them. Germline loops: CDR1 SGHVS, CDR2 FQNEAQ. This CDR3 is 14 amino acids long.